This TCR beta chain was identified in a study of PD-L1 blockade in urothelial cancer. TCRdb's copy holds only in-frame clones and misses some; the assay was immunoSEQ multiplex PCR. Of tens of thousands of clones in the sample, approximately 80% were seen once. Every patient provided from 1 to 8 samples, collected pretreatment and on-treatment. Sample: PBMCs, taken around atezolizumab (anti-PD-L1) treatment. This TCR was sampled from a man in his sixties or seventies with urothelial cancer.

This CDR3 reads CASSLGVIGYTF. Written as DNA, the CDR3 is TGTGCCAGCAGCTTGGGAGTCATAGGCTACACCTTC. The V gene is TRBV5-6, the J gene TRBJ1-2; D gene uncertain. This CDR3 region has 12 residues. Looked up from germline, CDR1 is SGHDT and CDR2 is YYEEEE. V shed 0 bases and J shed 8 bases, with 8 bases lying between them.